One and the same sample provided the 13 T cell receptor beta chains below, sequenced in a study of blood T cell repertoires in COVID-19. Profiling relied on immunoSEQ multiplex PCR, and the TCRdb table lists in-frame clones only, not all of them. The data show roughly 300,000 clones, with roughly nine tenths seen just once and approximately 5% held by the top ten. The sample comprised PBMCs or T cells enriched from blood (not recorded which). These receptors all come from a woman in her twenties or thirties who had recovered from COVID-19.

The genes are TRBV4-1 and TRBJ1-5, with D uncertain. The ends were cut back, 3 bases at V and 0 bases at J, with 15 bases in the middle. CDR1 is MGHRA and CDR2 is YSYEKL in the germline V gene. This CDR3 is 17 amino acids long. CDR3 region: CASSQLPGAYSNQPQHF. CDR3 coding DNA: TGCGCCAGCAGCCAGCTCCCGGGAGCCTATAGCAATCAGCCCCAGCATTTT.

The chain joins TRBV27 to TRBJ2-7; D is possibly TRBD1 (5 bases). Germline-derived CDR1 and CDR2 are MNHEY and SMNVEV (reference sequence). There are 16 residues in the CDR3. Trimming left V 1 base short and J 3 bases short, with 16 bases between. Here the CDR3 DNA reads TGTGCCAGCAGTTTATTCCCTGGTCAGGGTGACTACGAGCAGTACTTC. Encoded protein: CASSLFPGQGDYEQYF.

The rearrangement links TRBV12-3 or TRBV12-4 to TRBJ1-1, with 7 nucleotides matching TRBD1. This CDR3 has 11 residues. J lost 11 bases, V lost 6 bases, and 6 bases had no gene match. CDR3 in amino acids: CASRMDRQAFF. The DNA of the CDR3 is TGTGCCAGCAGGATGGACAGGCAGGCTTTCTTT.

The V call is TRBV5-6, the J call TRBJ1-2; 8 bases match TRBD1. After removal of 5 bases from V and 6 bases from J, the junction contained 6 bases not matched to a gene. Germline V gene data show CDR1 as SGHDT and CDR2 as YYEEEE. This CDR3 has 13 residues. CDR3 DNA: TGTGCCAGCAGATGGGGACAGGATGATGGCTACACCTTC. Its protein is CASRWGQDDGYTF.

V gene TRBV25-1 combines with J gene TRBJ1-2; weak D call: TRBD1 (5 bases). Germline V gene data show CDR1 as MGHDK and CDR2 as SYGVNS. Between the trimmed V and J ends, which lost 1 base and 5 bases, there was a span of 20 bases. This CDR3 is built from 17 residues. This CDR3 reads CASSEFGQTLAGYGYTF. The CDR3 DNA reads TGTGCCAGCAGTGAATTTGGACAAACCCTCGCTGGGTATGGCTACACCTTC.

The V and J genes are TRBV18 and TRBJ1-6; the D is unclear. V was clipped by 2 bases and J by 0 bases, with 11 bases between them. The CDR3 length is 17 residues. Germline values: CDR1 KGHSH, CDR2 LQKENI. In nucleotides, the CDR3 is TGTGCCAGCTCACCAGAGACGGGGAGCTCCTATAATTCACCCCTCCACTTT. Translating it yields CASSPETGSSYNSPLHF. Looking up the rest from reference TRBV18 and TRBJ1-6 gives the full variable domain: NAGVMQNPRHLVRRRGQEARLRCSPMKGHSHVYWYRQLPEEGLKFMVYLQKENIIDESGMPKERFSAEFPKEGPSILRIQQVVRGDSAAYFCASSPETGSSYNSPLHFGNGTRLTVT.

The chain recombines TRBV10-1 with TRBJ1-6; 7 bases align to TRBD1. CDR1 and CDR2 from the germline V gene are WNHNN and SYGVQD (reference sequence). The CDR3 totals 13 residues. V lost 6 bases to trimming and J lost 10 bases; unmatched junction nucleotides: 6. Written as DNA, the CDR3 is TGCGCCAGCAGCCCTGACAGGGTCTCACCCCTCCACTTT. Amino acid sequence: CASSPDRVSPLHF.

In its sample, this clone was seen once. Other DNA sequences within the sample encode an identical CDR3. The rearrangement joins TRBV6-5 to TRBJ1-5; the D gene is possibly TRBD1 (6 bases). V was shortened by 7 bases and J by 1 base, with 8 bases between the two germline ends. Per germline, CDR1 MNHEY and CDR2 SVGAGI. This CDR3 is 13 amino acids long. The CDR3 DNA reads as TGTGCCAGCACTCAGGGGAGCAATCAGCCCCAGCATTTT. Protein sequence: CASTQGSNQPQHF.

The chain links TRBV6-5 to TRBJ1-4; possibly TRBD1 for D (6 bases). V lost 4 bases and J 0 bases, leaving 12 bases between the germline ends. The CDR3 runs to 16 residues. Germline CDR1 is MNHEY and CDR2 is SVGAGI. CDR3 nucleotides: TGTGCCAGCAGTTTAAATACAGGGACAACTAATGAAAAACTGTTTTTT. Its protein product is CASSLNTGTTNEKLFF.

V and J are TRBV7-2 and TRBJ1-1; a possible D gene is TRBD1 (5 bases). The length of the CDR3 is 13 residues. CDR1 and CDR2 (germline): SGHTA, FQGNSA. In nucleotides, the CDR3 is TGTGGGGGGGACCGGCAGGGTGACACTGAAGCTTTCTTT. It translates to CGGDRQGDTEAFF.

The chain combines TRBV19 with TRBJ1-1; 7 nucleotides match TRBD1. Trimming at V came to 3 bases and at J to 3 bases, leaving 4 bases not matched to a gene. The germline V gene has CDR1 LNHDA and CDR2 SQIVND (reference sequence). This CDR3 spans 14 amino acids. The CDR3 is CASSMGQPHTEAFF. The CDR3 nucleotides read TGTGCCAGTAGTATGGGACAGCCTCACACTGAAGCTTTCTTT. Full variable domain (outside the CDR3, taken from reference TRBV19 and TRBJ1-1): DGGITQSPKYLFRKEGQNVTLSCEQNLNHDAMYWYRQDPGQGLRLIYYSQIVNDFQKGDIAEGYSVSREKKESFPLTVTSAQKNPTAFYLCASSMGQPHTEAFFGQGTRLTVV.

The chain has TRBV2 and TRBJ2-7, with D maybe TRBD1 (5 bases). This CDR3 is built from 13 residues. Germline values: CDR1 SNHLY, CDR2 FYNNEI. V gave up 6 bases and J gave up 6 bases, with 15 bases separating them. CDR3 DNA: TGTGCCAGCAGAGGACAACTCGGGCGCGAGCAGTACTTC. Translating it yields CASRGQLGREQYF.

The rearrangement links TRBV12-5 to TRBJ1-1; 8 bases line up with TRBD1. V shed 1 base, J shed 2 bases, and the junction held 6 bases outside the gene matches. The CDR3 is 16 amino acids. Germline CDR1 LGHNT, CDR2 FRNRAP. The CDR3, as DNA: TGTGCTAGTGGTTTGGGTGCTCAGGGGGCCAACACTGAAGCTTTCTTT. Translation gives CASGLGAQGANTEAFF.